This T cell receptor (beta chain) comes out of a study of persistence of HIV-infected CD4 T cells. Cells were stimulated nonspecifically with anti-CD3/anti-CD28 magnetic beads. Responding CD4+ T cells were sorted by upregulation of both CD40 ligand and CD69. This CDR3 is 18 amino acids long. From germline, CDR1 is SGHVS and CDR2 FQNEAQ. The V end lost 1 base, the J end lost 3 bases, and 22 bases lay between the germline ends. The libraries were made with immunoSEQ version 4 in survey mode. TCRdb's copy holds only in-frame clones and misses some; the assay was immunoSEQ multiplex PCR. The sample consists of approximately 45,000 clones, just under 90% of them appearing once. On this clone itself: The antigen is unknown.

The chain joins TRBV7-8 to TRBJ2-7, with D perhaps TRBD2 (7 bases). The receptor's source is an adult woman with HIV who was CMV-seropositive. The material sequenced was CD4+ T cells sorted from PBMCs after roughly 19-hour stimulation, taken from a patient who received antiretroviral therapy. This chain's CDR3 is CASSLVYGGGPRIYEQYF. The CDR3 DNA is TGTGCCAGCAGCTTAGTGTATGGGGGGGGCCCCAGGATCTACGAGCAGTACTTC.